This paragraph reports one T cell receptor beta chain. This sample stems from a study of blood T cell repertoires in COVID-19. Study context: Donors in the United States, Italy and Spain gave samples during acute or convalescent COVID-19. Sources were T cells, B-cell-depleted T cells, or PBMCs; the material itself was cDNA or gDNA.

As handled by the study authors: Estimated nucleated cell counts came from reference gene primer amplification. The method was immunoSEQ multiplex PCR; TCRdb's version includes in-frame clones alone and lacks a portion of them. V and J calls and clone size are copied from that table; D and trimming were computed from the DNA. The sample shows about 250,000 clones, 84% of them seen only once. CDR3 length equals 14 residues. CDR1 is LGHNT, CDR2 FRNRAP, per germline. V lost 1 base and J lost 2, with 8 bases in between. The chain is built from TRBV12-5 and TRBJ1-1, with a weak D call TRBD1 (5 bases). The source is a man between 45 and 60 years old with active or convalescent COVID-19. What was sequenced was peripheral blood. The DNA for the CDR3 is TGTGCTAGTGGTTTGGCAGGGCGTAACACTGAAGCTTTCTTT. Its translation: CASGLAGRNTEAFF.